This TCR beta chain was documented in a study of neoadjuvant anti-PD-1 for oral cavity cancer (dated by TCRdb to the early 2020s). For the study in its entirety: Three to four biweekly doses of nivolumab at 3 mg/kg were mostly administered to patients before curative-intent surgical resection. A fourth nivolumab dose was given around day 43 to patients without progression, and definitive surgical resection was performed in those patients on days 50-56. Under RECIST 1.1, patients with complete response, partial response or stable disease were classed as responders, and patients with progression were classed as non-responders. The parent correlative cohort included approximately 13 patients, with an approximately 30% response rate.

For deep sequencing, PBMC libraries mostly used 450 to 550 ng of input genomic DNA, with six replicates for each sample. TCRbeta libraries were prepared with the immunoSEQ hsTCRbeta kit according to the manufacturer's instructions. An Illumina NovaSeq 6000 S4 flow cell was used to sequence the final libraries, which had first been combined to 3 nM. The source study handled its data this way. The immunoSEQ Analyzer was used for raw data preprocessing and quality control. The analysis was restricted to productive rearrangements, with each unique CDR3 amino acid sequence defining a clonotype. Repertoire clonality was estimated as the Gini-Simpson index, which was computed with the R package tcR. Student's t test was used to compare Gini indices, while Pearson correlation assessed associations with tumor size change. This is the immuneACCESS table as TCRdb keeps it, with only in-frame sequences that have V and J called. A part of the clones is gone; compared with another copy, unresolved V genes explain less than half, and the rest is unexplained. V, J and clone size derive from that table, while D and trimming were established from the DNA sequence. For this sample there are some 15,000 clones; approximately 63% appear just once. Of the sample, around 2.2% is held by the ten largest clones.

Reading the label with the study, this specimen's time point is: before neoadjuvant nivolumab. Patients were newly diagnosed with stage II-IVA oral cavity squamous cell carcinoma and had received no prior systemic or radiation treatment. The cohort consisted of patients with HPV-negative, locally advanced oral cavity squamous cell carcinoma. Peripheral blood mononuclear cells were analyzed directly, without maintenance or expansion in culture. The samples were drawn from a longitudinal correlative study tied to a single-arm phase II trial testing neoadjuvant nivolumab in oral cavity squamous cell carcinoma. Subject-matched pre- and post-treatment PBMCs and tumors from three responders and three non-responders were subjected to genomic DNA-based TCRbeta sequencing. Peripheral blood mononuclear cells were collected before nivolumab treatment and were collected again after treatment, at the time of surgery. The Maxwell RSC DNA from Cells kit was used to extract genomic DNA from PBMCs.

This clone turned up a few times. Its antigen is still unknown. No base quality values were provided; no much bigger clone lies one nucleotide off. The paper as a whole reports these results and caveats: The TCR analyses had only a few patients in each response group, and the authors called for validation in larger cohorts. Higher pretreatment blood TCRbeta clonality and lower post-treatment tumor TCRbeta clonality were correlated with higher pretreatment blood Treg/Th17 ratios. Within PBMCs, T cell clonality (Gini index) was significantly higher in non-responders than responders after neoadjuvant nivolumab.

V is cut back by 6 bases and J by 7 bases, with 8 bases in the junction unmatched. The germline V gene (reference sequence) yields LNHDA for CDR1 and SQIVND for CDR2. The CDR3 numbers 15 residues from cysteine through phenylalanine. Only CDR3 DNA is held: 45 bases, read in frame from base 1. This clonotype was obtained from a person aged 40-85 years with oral cavity squamous cell carcinoma. This specimen was PBMCs, taken before nivolumab (anti-PD-1) treatment. The sequence links TRBV19 to TRBJ1-6; 8 bases in the junction line up with TRBD1. The CDR3 is CASREGTGWNSPLHF. The nucleotide sequence reads as follows: TGTGCCAGTAGAGAGGGGACAGGTTGGAATTCACCCCTCCACTTT.